A single T cell receptor beta chain is shown here with its context. This may be a read error: a much more frequent sequence differs by one nucleotide. The data stem from a study of shared clonotypes between healthy human individuals. Ten immunoSEQ deep assay plates were used by the authors to sequence unsorted PBMC DNA. Repertoires were generated with immunoSEQ multiplex PCR, while TCRdb's copy carries only in-frame clones and drops some. This sample has about 460,000 clones, with about 74% found just once. J gave up 6 bases and V 0 bases, and 7 bases lay outside the gene matches. The CDR3 contains 16 residues. The germline CDR1 and CDR2 sequences are SGHTS and YDEGEE.

This rearrangement joins TRBV5-8 to TRBJ1-5, with 9 positions matching TRBD1. Sequencing input: PBMCs. This TCR was recovered from a middle-aged woman in good health. Some clones in this sample may be carry-over from other donors' samples. CDR3 in DNA: TGTGCCAGCAGCTTGGGGGGACAGGGTTTCAGTCAGCCCCAGCATTTT. Translating gives CASSLGGQGFSQPQHF.